This T cell receptor (beta chain) was captured in a study of CD8 T cells in ankylosing spondylitis. Generation of TCR beta libraries employed quantitative 5'-RACE incorporating molecular barcodes. TCRdb re-called the 5' RACE reads with MiXCR, one entry per CDR3 protein. The table includes 400,000 or so distinct CDR3 sequences, approximately 26% detected once. Trimming took 0 bases from V and 0 from J, leaving 3 bases between them. Germline V gene lookup returns CDR1 LGHDT and CDR2 YNNKEL (reference sequence). This CDR3 spans 15 amino acids. General observations from the study: Significantly higher representation of disease-linked clones was reported for matched ankylosing spondylitis synovial fluid. One TCR beta motif, made up of fewer than 10 highly homologous variants, appeared characteristic of ankylosing spondylitis blood. Reactive arthritis synovial fluid and blood previously showed some of these motif variants. Disease-linked clones displayed a CD8+ phenotype and appeared relatively rarely in peripheral blood.

The table lists this clonotype with a few counts. The antigen is not known. The sequence was collected from a male donor with ankylosing spondylitis. Sequenced sample: blood, either unsorted or a sorted T cell fraction (not recorded which). This chain joins TRBV3-1 and TRBJ2-6, with D uncertain. In DNA form, the CDR3 reads TGTGCCAGCAGCCAAGACCGCTCTGGGGCCAACGTCCTGACTTTC. This encodes CASSQDRSGANVLTF.